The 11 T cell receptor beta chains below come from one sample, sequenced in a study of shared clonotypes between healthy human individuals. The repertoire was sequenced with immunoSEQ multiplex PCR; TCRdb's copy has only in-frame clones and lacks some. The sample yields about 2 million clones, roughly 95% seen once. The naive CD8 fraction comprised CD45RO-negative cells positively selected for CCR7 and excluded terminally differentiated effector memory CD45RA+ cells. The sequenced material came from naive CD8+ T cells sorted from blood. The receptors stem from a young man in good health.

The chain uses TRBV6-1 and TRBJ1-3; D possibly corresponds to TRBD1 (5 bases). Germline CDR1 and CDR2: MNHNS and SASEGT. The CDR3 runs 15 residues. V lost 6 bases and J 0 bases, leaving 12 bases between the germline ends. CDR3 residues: CASSLDRSSGNTIYF. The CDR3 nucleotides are TGTGCCAGCAGCCTCGACAGATCCTCTGGAAACACCATATATTTT.

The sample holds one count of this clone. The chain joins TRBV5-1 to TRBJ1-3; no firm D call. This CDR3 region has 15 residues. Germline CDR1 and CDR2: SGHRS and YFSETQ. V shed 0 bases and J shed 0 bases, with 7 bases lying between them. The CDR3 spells CASSLEASSGNTIYF. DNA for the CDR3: TGCGCCAGCAGCTTGGAGGCAAGCTCTGGAAACACCATATATTTT.

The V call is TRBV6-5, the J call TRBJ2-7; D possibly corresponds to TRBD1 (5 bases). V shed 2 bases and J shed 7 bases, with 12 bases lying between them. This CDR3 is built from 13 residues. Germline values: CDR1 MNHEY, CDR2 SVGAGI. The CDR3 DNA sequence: TGTGCCAGCAGTTACCCCCAGGGTACGGAGCAGTACTTC. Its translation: CASSYPQGTEQYF.

The CDR3 spells CASSSPREGPYNEQFF. DNA for the CDR3: TGTGCCAGCAGTTCCCCGCGGGAGGGGCCCTACAATGAGCAGTTCTTC. V is TRBV27 and J is TRBJ2-1; TRBD2 agrees at 9 bases. V gave up 4 bases and J gave up 2 bases; unmatched junction bases: 6. CDR1 is MNHEY, CDR2 SMNVEV, per germline (reference sequence). The length of the CDR3 is 16 residues.

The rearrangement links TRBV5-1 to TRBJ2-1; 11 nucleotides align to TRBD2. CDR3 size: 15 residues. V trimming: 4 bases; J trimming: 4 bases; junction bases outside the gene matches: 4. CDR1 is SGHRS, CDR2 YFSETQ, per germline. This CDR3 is CASSGTSGVYNEQFF. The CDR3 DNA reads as TGCGCCAGCAGCGGGACTAGCGGAGTGTACAATGAGCAGTTCTTC.

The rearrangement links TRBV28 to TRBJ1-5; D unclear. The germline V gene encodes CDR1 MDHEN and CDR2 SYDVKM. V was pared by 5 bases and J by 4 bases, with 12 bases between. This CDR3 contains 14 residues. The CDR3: CASSLWTGNQPQHF. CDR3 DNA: TGTGCCAGCAGTCTCTGGACTGGGAATCAGCCCCAGCATTTT.

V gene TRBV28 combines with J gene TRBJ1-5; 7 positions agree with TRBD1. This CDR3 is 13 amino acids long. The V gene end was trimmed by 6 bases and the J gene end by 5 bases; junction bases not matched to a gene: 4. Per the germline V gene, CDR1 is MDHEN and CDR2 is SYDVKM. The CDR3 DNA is TGTGCCAGCAGCAGGGGGTCGGATCAGCCCCAGCATTTT. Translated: CASSRGSDQPQHF.

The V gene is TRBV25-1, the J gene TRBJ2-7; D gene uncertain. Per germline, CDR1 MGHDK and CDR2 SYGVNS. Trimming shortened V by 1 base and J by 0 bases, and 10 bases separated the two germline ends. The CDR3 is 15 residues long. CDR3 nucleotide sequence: TGTGCCAGCAGTGAATCAGGCGGTGTCTCCTACGAGCAGTACTTC. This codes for CASSESGGVSYEQYF.

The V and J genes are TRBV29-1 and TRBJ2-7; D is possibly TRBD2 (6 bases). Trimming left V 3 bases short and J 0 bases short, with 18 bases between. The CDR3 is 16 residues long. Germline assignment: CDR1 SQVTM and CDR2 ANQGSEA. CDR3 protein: CSVDGGVGSHSYEQYF. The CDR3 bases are TGCAGCGTTGATGGCGGGGTTGGCTCCCACTCCTACGAGCAGTACTTC.

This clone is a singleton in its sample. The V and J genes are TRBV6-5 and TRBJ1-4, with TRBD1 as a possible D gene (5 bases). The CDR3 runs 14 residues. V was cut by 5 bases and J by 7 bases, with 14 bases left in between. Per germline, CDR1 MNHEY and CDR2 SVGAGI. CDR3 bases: TGTGCCAGCAGTGAAGGACCCGGGGGTGAAAAACTGTTTTTT. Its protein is CASSEGPGGEKLFF.

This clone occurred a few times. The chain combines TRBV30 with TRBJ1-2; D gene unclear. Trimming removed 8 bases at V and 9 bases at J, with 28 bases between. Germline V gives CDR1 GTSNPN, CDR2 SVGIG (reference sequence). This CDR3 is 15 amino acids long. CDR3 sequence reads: CARLISGTPLESYTF. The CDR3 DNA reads TGTGCCAGACTAATCAGCGGAACCCCCTTGGAGAGCTACACCTTC.